This T cell receptor beta chain was recorded in a study of memory CD4+ T cells and cytomegalovirus serostatus. The overall study: This sample comes from healthy Belgian adults, about nine CMV seropositive, under 25 seronegative. Notes on the study in general: CD4+ memory repertoires contained about two fifths of the roughly 160 reported CMV TCRbeta sequences. The CMV-associated TCR signature appears largely within the CD4+ memory repertoire.

V lost 5 bases to trimming and J lost 11 bases, with 22 bases between them. Germline values: CDR1 LNHDA, CDR2 SQIVND (reference sequence). The CDR3 loop spans 15 amino acids. The method was immunoSEQ multiplex PCR; TCRdb's version includes in-frame clones alone and lacks a portion of them. The sample contains about 61,000 clones, more than 75% of which appear only once. Note on this clone: What it recognizes is unknown.

Single viable CD3+CD4+CD8-CD45RO+ cells were sorted as the memory CD4+ T cells. Positive selection with CD4 microbeads enriched total CD4+ T cells. Sample: memory CD4+ T cells from blood. The receptor was isolated from an adult in good health and CMV-seronegative. The chain carries TRBV19 and TRBJ1-5; tentative D call: TRBD1 (5 bases). CDR3 DNA: TGTGCCAGTAGTCCCTCGGGCGAGGGGAGGGAGGCCCAGCATTTT. It encodes CASSPSGEGREAQHF.